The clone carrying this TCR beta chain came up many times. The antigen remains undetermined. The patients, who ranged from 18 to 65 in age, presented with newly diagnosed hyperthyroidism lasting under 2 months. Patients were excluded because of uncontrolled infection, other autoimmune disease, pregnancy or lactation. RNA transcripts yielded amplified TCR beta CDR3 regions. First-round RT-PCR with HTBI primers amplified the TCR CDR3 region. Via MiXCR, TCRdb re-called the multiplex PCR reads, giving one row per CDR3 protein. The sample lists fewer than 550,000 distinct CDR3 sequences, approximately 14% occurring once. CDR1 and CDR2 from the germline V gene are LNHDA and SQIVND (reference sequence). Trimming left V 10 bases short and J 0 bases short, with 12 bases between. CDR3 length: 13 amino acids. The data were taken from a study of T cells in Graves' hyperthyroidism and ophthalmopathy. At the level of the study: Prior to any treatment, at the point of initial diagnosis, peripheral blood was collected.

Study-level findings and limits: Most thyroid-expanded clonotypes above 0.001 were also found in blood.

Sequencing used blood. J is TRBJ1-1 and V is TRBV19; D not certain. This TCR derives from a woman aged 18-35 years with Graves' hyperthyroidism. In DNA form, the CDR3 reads TGTGCCACTGCGACAAGCATGAACACTGAAGCTTTCTTT. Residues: CATATSMNTEAFF.